These 25 T cell receptor beta chains were all obtained from the same sample, sequenced in a study of cytomegalovirus exposure and HLA in healthy donors. Primers included in the PCR were 60 Vbeta and 13 Jbeta primers. Profiling relied on immunoSEQ multiplex PCR, and the TCRdb table lists in-frame clones only, not all of them. The sample yields some 200,000 clones, about 70% seen once. Sequenced material: PBMCs. The receptors come from a man between 35 and 55 years old in good health and CMV-seropositive.

The chain uses TRBV5-8 and TRBJ2-5, with D possibly matching TRBD2 (5 bases). This CDR3 region has 15 residues. Germline CDR1 is SGHTS and CDR2 is YDEGEE. The V end lost 3 bases, the J end lost 5 bases, and 17 bases lay between the germline ends. The CDR3, as DNA: TGTGCCAGCAGCTCGCTGGTGGGTCGAGGGGAGACCCAGTACTTC. It encodes CASSSLVGRGETQYF.

The rearrangement joins TRBV28 to TRBJ1-6, with a tentative D call TRBD1 (5 bases). Trimming stripped 11 bases from V and 0 bases from J, with 11 bases between. CDR1 and CDR2 from the germline V gene are MDHEN and SYDVKM. CDR3 size: 14 residues. The DNA of the CDR3 is TGTGCCGGAAACAGGAGCTCCTATAATTCACCCCTCCACTTT. This sequence encodes CAGNRSSYNSPLHF.

This clone has just a few counts. J is TRBJ2-1 and V is TRBV19; 7 nucleotides agree with TRBD1. CDR3 size: 15 residues. The V gene's germline CDR1 is LNHDA and CDR2 SQIVND (reference sequence). V shed 5 bases, J shed 1 base, and the junction held 5 bases outside the gene matches. CDR3 amino acids: CASSRGGSSYNEQFF. CDR3 nucleotides: TGTGCCAGTAGTCGAGGGGGCAGTTCCTACAATGAGCAGTTCTTC.

The gene calls are TRBV11-1 and TRBJ1-6, with D perhaps TRBD1 (5 bases). With 5 bases removed from V and 7 bases from J, the gap between germline ends came to 12 bases. The germline V gene encodes CDR1 SGHAT and CDR2 FQDESV (reference sequence). The CDR3 extends over 14 amino acids. The CDR3 DNA reads as TGTGCCAGCAGCCCGGCAGGGTACAATTCACCCCTCCACTTT. Its protein is CASSPAGYNSPLHF. The full variable domain, in which reference TRBV11-1 and TRBJ1-6 provide the parts outside the CDR3, is EAEVAQSPRYKITEKSQAVAFWCDPISGHATLYWYRQILGQGPELLVQFQDESVVDDSQLPKDRFSAERLKGVDSTLKIQPAELGDSAMYLCASSPAGYNSPLHFGNGTRLTVT.

V is TRBV5-6 and J is TRBJ1-2; D possibly corresponds to TRBD1 (5 bases). CDR1 and CDR2 from the germline V gene are SGHDT and YYEEEE. The CDR3 contains 13 residues. The V gene lost 1 base and the J gene lost 3 bases, with 7 bases spanning the gap. The CDR3 bases are TGTGCCAGCAGCTTGCCGACAGACTATGGCTACACCTTC. This encodes CASSLPTDYGYTF. The full variable domain, in which reference TRBV5-6 and TRBJ1-2 provide the parts outside the CDR3, is DAGVTQSPTHLIKTRGQQVTLRCSPKSGHDTVSWYQQALGQGPQFIFQYYEEEERQRGNFPDRFSGHQFPNYSSELNVNALLLGDSALYLCASSLPTDYGYTFGSGTRLTVV.

The V and J genes are TRBV5-1 and TRBJ2-2; maybe TRBD1 (5 bases). Deletions cut 6 bases from V and 1 base from J, with 10 bases between. This CDR3 comprises 14 residues. From germline, CDR1 is SGHRS and CDR2 YFSETQ. The CDR3 loop reads CASTVTGNTGELFF. In DNA, the CDR3 is TGCGCCAGCACCGTAACAGGGAACACCGGGGAGCTGTTTTTT.

This chain connects TRBV19 to TRBJ1-6; D gene unclear. The germline V and J ends were trimmed by 7 bases and 7 bases, with 14 bases remaining between them. The germline CDR1 and CDR2 sequences are LNHDA and SQIVND (reference sequence). The CDR3 totals 14 residues. The CDR3 sequence: CASTRGSRNSPLHF. The CDR3 DNA is TGTGCCAGTACCCGAGGGAGTAGGAATTCACCCCTCCACTTT. The variable domain in full, completed from reference TRBV19 and TRBJ1-6, reads DGGITQSPKYLFRKEGQNVTLSCEQNLNHDAMYWYRQDPGQGLRLIYYSQIVNDFQKGDIAEGYSVSREKKESFPLTVTSAQKNPTAFYLCASTRGSRNSPLHFGNGTRLTVT.

The V call is TRBV19, the J call TRBJ1-2, with TRBD1 matching 7 bases. The CDR3 contains 17 residues. Per the germline V gene, CDR1 is LNHDA and CDR2 is SQIVND (reference sequence). V lost 5 bases, J lost 4 bases, and 16 bases stayed unmatched. Here the CDR3 DNA reads TGTGCCAGTAGTCCAGGGACAGTTCGGGGCGAGGGCTATGGCTACACCTTC. This codes for CASSPGTVRGEGYGYTF. The whole variable domain, filled in from reference TRBV19 and TRBJ1-2, reads DGGITQSPKYLFRKEGQNVTLSCEQNLNHDAMYWYRQDPGQGLRLIYYSQIVNDFQKGDIAEGYSVSREKKESFPLTVTSAQKNPTAFYLCASSPGTVRGEGYGYTFGSGTRLTVV.

This clone was detected a few times. The CDR3 DNA is TGCGCCAGCAGCCAAGATTGGGGGCAGGGCGAGGTAGCTTTCTTT. Translated, it gives CASSQDWGQGEVAFF. The chain carries TRBV4-3 and TRBJ1-1, with a possible D match to TRBD1 (6 bases). Germline assignment: CDR1 LGHNA and CDR2 YSLEER. CDR3 length: 15 amino acids. V dropped 0 bases and J dropped 10 bases, with 18 bases sitting between them.

This chain uses TRBV21-1 with TRBJ1-3; the listed D gene, TRBD1, was not tested against the DNA. TRBV21-1 is termed a pseudogene. There are 12 residues in the CDR3. The CDR3 spells CASDRGSDTIYF. Here the CDR3 DNA reads TGTGCCAGCGACAGGGGCTCAGACACCATATATTTT.

This rearrangement joins TRBV6-5 to TRBJ2-1, with TRBD2 matching 8 bases. CDR1 MNHEY and CDR2 SVGAGI come from the germline V gene. J lost 14 bases, V lost 0 bases, and 3 bases had no gene match. The CDR3 is 12 residues long. The CDR3 reads CASSYSGTREFF. The CDR3 DNA follows: TGTGCCAGCAGTTACTCAGGGACTAGAGAGTTCTTC.

The V gene is TRBV27, the J gene TRBJ2-2; D possibly corresponds to TRBD1 (5 bases). CDR3 length: 17 amino acids. CDR1 is MNHEY and CDR2 is SMNVEV in the germline V gene (reference sequence). V was clipped by 0 bases and J by 1 base, with 12 bases between them. The CDR3 protein is CASSLSMTALNTGELFF. The DNA of the CDR3 is TGTGCCAGCAGTTTATCCATGACAGCCCTGAACACCGGGGAGCTGTTTTTT.

This clone has a handful of counts. V usage is TRBV5-4 and J usage is TRBJ2-3; D not resolved. Germline lookup yields CDR1 SGHNT and CDR2 YYREEE (reference sequence). This CDR3 comprises 14 residues. V was shortened by 4 bases and J by 2 bases, with 11 bases between the two germline ends. The CDR3 region has the DNA TGTGCCAGCAGCCCGGAGTTAATCACAGATACGCAGTATTTT. It is translated as CASSPELITDTQYF.

The CDR3 reads CSVEENPLTGELFF. The DNA for the CDR3 is TGCAGCGTTGAGGAGAACCCACTCACCGGGGAGCTGTTTTTT. The chain couples TRBV29-1 to TRBJ2-2; D is undetermined. Trimming pared 3 bases from V and 4 bases from J, leaving 12 bases between. CDR3 size: 14 residues. The germline gives CDR1 SQVTM, CDR2 ANQGSEA.

In this sample, this clone turned up a few times. V gene TRBV5-6 combines with J gene TRBJ1-2, with D uncertain. The CDR3 consists of 13 residues. CDR1 SGHDT and CDR2 YYEEEE come from the germline V gene. Deletions cut 0 bases from V and 5 bases from J, with 8 bases between. The chain's CDR3 is CASSLVQEYGYTF. For the CDR3, the DNA is TGTGCCAGCAGCTTGGTTCAGGAATATGGCTACACCTTC.

The rearrangement joins TRBV7-2 to TRBJ2-5; D may be TRBD1 (6 bases). The CDR3 is 15 amino acids. Germline CDR1 SGHTA, CDR2 FQGNSA. Trimming took 2 bases from V and 5 from J, leaving 15 bases between them. CDR3 sequence reads: CASSLRGRGPETQYF. The CDR3 region has the DNA TGTGCCAGCAGCTTAAGGGGCAGGGGCCCGGAGACCCAGTACTTC.

This clone showed up just a few times. The same CDR3 can be traced to other DNA sequences in this sample. V usage is TRBV6-5 and J usage is TRBJ2-3, with TRBD2 as a possible D gene (5 bases). The germline gives CDR1 MNHEY, CDR2 SVGAGI. CDR3 size: 13 residues. The ends were cut back, 2 bases at V and 3 bases at J, with 6 bases in the middle. The CDR3 coding sequence is TGTGCCAGCAGTTACCCGGGGACAGATACGCAGTATTTT. Protein sequence: CASSYPGTDTQYF.

The rearrangement links TRBV5-6 to TRBJ2-1; TRBD1 matches 8 bases. J gave up 12 bases and V 4 bases, and 12 bases lay outside the gene matches. The CDR3 is 14 residues long. Looked up from germline, CDR1 is SGHDT and CDR2 is YYEEEE. CDR3 sequence: CASSPDRERSPQFF. In DNA form, the CDR3 reads TGTGCCAGCAGCCCGGACAGGGAACGGTCCCCGCAGTTCTTC.

The chain joins TRBV12-5 to TRBJ2-3; TRBD2 matches at 12 bases. The length of the CDR3 is 17 residues. Per the germline V gene, CDR1 is LGHNT and CDR2 is FRNRAP. V lost 4 bases to trimming and J lost 5 bases; unmatched junction nucleotides: 10. The CDR3: CASGSSGGAVWKDTQYF. The CDR3 nucleotides are TGTGCTAGTGGTTCTAGCGGGGGGGCCGTGTGGAAAGATACGCAGTATTTT.

The genes are TRBV7-8 and TRBJ2-3; TRBD2 aligns across 15 bases. From germline, CDR1 is SGHVS and CDR2 FQNEAQ. The CDR3 has 17 residues. V trimming: 5 bases; J trimming: 2 bases; junction bases outside the gene matches: 5. The CDR3 sequence: CASSAGLAGGLTDTQYF. CDR3 bases: TGTGCCAGCAGCGCGGGACTAGCGGGGGGTCTCACAGATACGCAGTATTTT.

This clone was observed a few times. J is TRBJ1-1 and V is TRBV5-1; tentative D call: TRBD1 (6 bases). The V gene lost 4 bases and the J gene lost 5 bases, with 15 bases spanning the gap. Germline values: CDR1 SGHRS, CDR2 YFSETQ. This CDR3 has 14 amino acids. The CDR3 protein is CASSPPGGATEAFF. CDR3 nucleotide sequence: TGCGCCAGCAGCCCTCCGGGGGGGGCAACTGAAGCTTTCTTT.

V usage is TRBV2 and J usage is TRBJ2-5, with a tentative D call TRBD1 (6 bases). The V end was cut by 1 base, the J end by 5 bases, with 14 bases between. Germline CDR1 SNHLY, CDR2 FYNNEI. The CDR3 consists of 15 residues. The CDR3, as DNA: TGTGCCAGCAGTGAAGAGGGGACACCAAGGGAGACCCAGTACTTC. It is translated as CASSEEGTPRETQYF.

The rearrangement uses TRBV5-1 and TRBJ2-7; 12 nucleotides line up with TRBD1. In germline, CDR1 is SGHRS, CDR2 YFSETQ. The CDR3 runs 14 residues. Losses at the gene ends were 4 bases for V and 5 bases for J; bases not matched to a gene: 4. The CDR3 loop reads CASSRGQGAHEQYF. CDR3 nucleotide sequence: TGCGCCAGCAGCAGGGGACAGGGGGCCCACGAGCAGTACTTC.

This clone turned up a few times. The chain uses TRBV6-4 and TRBJ1-2; perhaps TRBD1 as D (6 bases). The CDR3 sequence is 15 residues long. V lost 4 bases to trimming and J lost 4 bases, with 16 bases between them. Germline lookup yields CDR1 MRHNA and CDR2 SNTAGT. CDR3 DNA: TGTGCCAGCAGTGCCGAATCGACAGGCCCCTATGGCTACACCTTC. Residues: CASSAESTGPYGYTF.

The rearrangement uses TRBV4-1 and TRBJ2-7; D not certain. Looked up from germline, CDR1 is MGHRA and CDR2 is YSYEKL. The CDR3 sequence is 14 residues long. V was trimmed by 6 bases and J by 3 bases, leaving 15 bases between them. The CDR3 is CASRKLPLGYEQYF. The CDR3, as DNA: TGCGCCAGCAGAAAGCTTCCCCTCGGCTACGAGCAGTACTTC.